The 2 T cell receptor beta chains given below trace back to one sample, sequenced in a study of blood T cells in healthy people across ages. The second PCR ran about 6 to 12 cycles with a sample-barcoded 5' primer and J-beta primers. One entry per CDR3 protein, called by TCRdb with MiXCR from the 5' RACE reads. The sample includes about 1.4 million distinct CDR3 sequences, around 59% of them seen just once. Material: blood. The receptors here all came from a man aged 18 to 30 in good health.

This chain joins TRBV24-1 and TRBJ2-5; tentative D call: TRBD1 (5 bases). CDR3 length: 16 residues. Trimming shortened V by 4 bases and J by 1 base, and 15 bases separated the two germline ends. Germline V gene data show CDR1 as KGHDR and CDR2 as SFDVKD. As DNA, the CDR3 is TGTGCCACCAGTGACGCAAAAGGGGTGCCCCAAGAGACCCAGTACTTC. As protein: CATSDAKGVPQETQYF.

The chain has TRBV29-1 and TRBJ2-7; TRBD1 agrees at 9 bases. CDR3 length: 15 amino acids. The germline CDR1 and CDR2 sequences are SQVTM and ANQGSEA. The trim removed 7 bases at V and 2 bases at J, leaving 12 bases unmatched. In DNA, the CDR3 is TGCAGCGCCTCGTCGCTGGGACAGGGAGCCTACGAGCAGTACTTC. This sequence encodes CSASSLGQGAYEQYF.